The 19 T cell receptor beta chains below were found in one sample sequenced in a study of human T cells and chemical hapten exposure. In TCRdb, the RACE reads were re-called with MiXCR into one record per CDR3 protein. Here the sample spans fewer than 300,000 distinct CDR3 sequences, 7% to 10% being singletons. Time point meaning: pre-sensitization, week 0. The sample's treatment: therapeutic diphenylcyclopropenone sensitization with weekly scalp DPC. Sequences were derived from whole blood, sampled in connection with sensitization to the hapten diphenylcyclopropenone (DPC). Receptors originate from a middle-aged woman with alopecia areata. Some clones in this sample may be carry-over from other donors' samples.

The V gene is TRBV7-9, the J gene TRBJ2-7, with D perhaps TRBD1 (5 bases). CDR3 length equals 13 residues. Germline V lookup: CDR1 SEHNR, CDR2 FQNEAQ (reference sequence). Trimming took 1 base from V and 4 from J, leaving 8 bases between them. The CDR3 region has the DNA TGTGCCAGCAGCTTAGGGGGCTGGTACGAGCAGTACTTC. Translating gives CASSLGGWYEQYF.

This chain connects TRBV2 to TRBJ2-1; D is possibly TRBD2 (5 bases). V was cut by 2 bases and J by 5 bases, with 13 bases left in between. CDR3 length equals 15 residues. CDR1 is SNHLY and CDR2 is FYNNEI in the germline V gene. CDR3 region: CASSERASPDNEQFF. CDR3 DNA sequence: TGTGCCAGCAGTGAACGGGCTAGCCCCGACAATGAGCAGTTCTTC. The whole variable domain, filled in from reference TRBV2 and TRBJ2-1, reads EPEVTQTPSHQVTQMGQEVILRCVPISNHLYFYWYRQILGQKVEFLVSFYNNEISEKSEIFDDQFSVERPDGSNFTLKIRSTKLEDSAMYFCASSERASPDNEQFFGPGTRLTVL.

There are a few counts of this clonotype. J is TRBJ1-2 and V is TRBV4-2, with no clear D. The V end was cut by 4 bases, the J end by 4 bases, with 16 bases between. CDR3 length: 15 amino acids. CDR1 is LGHNA, CDR2 YNFKEQ, per germline. CDR3 protein: CASSREGSASYGYTF. The CDR3 DNA is TGTGCCAGCAGCCGGGAAGGATCGGCTTCCTATGGCTACACCTTC.

This clonotype was observed a handful of times. This chain connects TRBV6-2 or TRBV6-3 to TRBJ2-3; D unresolved. This CDR3 has 13 amino acids. Germline assignment: CDR1 MNHEY and CDR2 SVGEGT. The V end lost 6 bases, the J end lost 5 bases, and 12 bases lay between the germline ends. The CDR3 DNA reads as TGTGCCAGCAGCCGACTTGAAGGAGATACGCAGTATTTT. Its protein product is CASSRLEGDTQYF.

This chain uses TRBV6-5 with TRBJ2-3; D call uncertain. CDR3 length: 14 residues. Germline V gene lookup returns CDR1 MNHEY and CDR2 SVGAGI. The V end lost 0 bases, the J end lost 4 bases, and 8 bases lay between the germline ends. The CDR3 DNA reads as TGTGCCAGCAGTTACTCGACGCCGGCAGATACGCAGTATTTT. It specifies CASSYSTPADTQYF.

The chain carries TRBV3-2 and TRBJ2-3; TRBD2 is the table's D call and was not checked against the DNA. TRBV3-2 is assigned pseudogene status. This CDR3 is built from 15 residues. CDR3 amino acids: CASSQEPTGLPRGYF. CDR3 sequence (DNA): TGTGCCAGCAGCCAAGAACCCACGGGACTCCCCCGGGGGTATTTT.

The chain is built from TRBV4-3 and TRBJ1-6; no clear D gene. CDR1 LGHNA and CDR2 YSLEER come from the germline V gene. This CDR3 has 18 residues. Trimming took off 0 bases at V and 0 bases at J, with 12 bases between the two ends. The CDR3 sequence is CASSQDPPRSSYNSPLHF. CDR3 DNA sequence: TGCGCCAGCAGCCAAGATCCCCCCAGGAGCTCCTATAATTCACCCCTCCACTTT.

This clonotype was counted a few times. This chain joins TRBV10-2 and TRBJ1-5; D possibly corresponds to TRBD1 (5 bases). The CDR3 contains 14 residues. Per the germline V gene, CDR1 is WSHSY and CDR2 is SAAADI. V was pared by 5 bases and J by 6 bases, with 14 bases between. Here the CDR3 reads CASSHDSEGQPQHF. As DNA, the CDR3 is TGCGCCAGCAGTCACGACAGCGAGGGTCAGCCCCAGCATTTT.

This clonotype was seen ten or more times. V usage is TRBV7-2 and J usage is TRBJ2-7, with 7 nucleotides matching TRBD1. The CDR3 is 15 residues long. Germline V gives CDR1 SGHTA, CDR2 FQGNSA. J was trimmed by 0 bases and V by 0 bases; bases with no gene match: 2. CDR3: CASSLAGDSSYEQYF. Written as DNA, the CDR3 is TGTGCCAGCAGCTTAGCTGGGGACAGCTCCTACGAGCAGTACTTC.

The chain carries TRBV7-9 and TRBJ2-3; tentatively, D is TRBD2 (6 bases). This CDR3 is 15 amino acids long. Germline loops: CDR1 SEHNR, CDR2 FQNEAQ (reference sequence). The germline V and J ends were trimmed by 6 bases and 6 bases, with 19 bases remaining between them. Written as DNA, the CDR3 is TGTGCCAGCAGTGCTACCGGGACTGCGCAGGATACGCAGTATTTT. It is translated as CASSATGTAQDTQYF.

This chain joins TRBV24-1 and TRBJ2-2; TRBD1 matches 9 bases. The J segment lost 4 bases and the V segment lost 7 bases, leaving 3 bases of the junction unmatched. The CDR3 covers 14 residues. The germline CDR1 and CDR2 sequences are KGHDR and SFDVKD. The DNA of the CDR3 is TGTGCCACCAGCTTACAGGGGGCCACCGGGGAGCTGTTTTTT. It encodes CATSLQGATGELFF.

This clonotype has a handful of counts. This rearrangement joins TRBV6-6 to TRBJ2-3; 9 bases are a match to TRBD1. The CDR3 is made up of 15 amino acids. Trimming removed 0 bases from V and 6 bases from J; junction bases left unmatched: 4. Germline CDR1 MNHNY, CDR2 SVGAGI (reference sequence). CDR3 in DNA: TGTGCCAGCAGTTACTCCCTACAGGGGGCGGATACGCAGTATTTT. Protein sequence: CASSYSLQGADTQYF.

This clonotype has more than one count but fewer than ten. This chain joins TRBV14 and TRBJ1-1, with unresolved D. This CDR3 has 17 residues. From germline, CDR1 is SGHDN and CDR2 FVKESK. V was cut by 0 bases and J by 1 base, with 15 bases left in between. CDR3 sequence (DNA): TGTGCCAGCAGCCAAGAAATCTTCAGGAGAGGGAACACTGAAGCTTTCTTT. This sequence encodes CASSQEIFRRGNTEAFF.

The sample holds a few counts of this clonotype. The chain uses TRBV4-2 and TRBJ2-7, with TRBD2 matching 8 bases. The CDR3 runs to 16 residues. The V gene end was trimmed by 2 bases and the J gene end by 1 base; junction bases not matched to a gene: 7. Germline V CDR1 and CDR2: LGHNA, YNFKEQ. The CDR3 DNA reads as TGTGCCAGCAGCCAATCACCGGGACTAGGTTCCTACGAGCAGTACTTC. It translates to CASSQSPGLGSYEQYF.

This chain joins TRBV27 and TRBJ1-1, with D perhaps matching TRBD1 (5 bases). This CDR3 contains 14 residues. Germline CDR1 and CDR2: MNHEY and SMNVEV (reference sequence). Trimming took 8 bases from V and 4 from J, leaving 17 bases between them. CDR3 sequence reads: CASRPLRGGTEAFF. CDR3 sequence (DNA): TGTGCCAGCCGTCCCCTGAGGGGAGGCACTGAAGCTTTCTTT.

The chain has TRBV19 and TRBJ2-2, with 7 bases aligning to TRBD1. The V segment lost 9 bases and the J segment 4 bases; nucleotides outside the gene matches: 5. CDR3 length equals 13 residues. Germline CDR1 reads LNHDA; CDR2 reads SQIVND (reference sequence). CDR3 DNA: TGTGCCAGCACACAGGGGCCCACCGGGGAGCTGTTTTTT. Amino acids: CASTQGPTGELFF.

This rearrangement joins TRBV7-3 to TRBJ2-2, with 14 bases identical to TRBD2. CDR1 and CDR2 (germline): SGHTA, FQGTGA. This CDR3 is built from 16 residues. V shed 8 bases and J 6 bases; nucleotides not matched to a gene: 8. The CDR3 DNA sequence: TGTGCCAGCGGGGGACTAGCGGGAGTTTGGGCCGGGGAGCTGTTTTTT. The encoded protein is CASGGLAGVWAGELFF.

This clonotype came up a few times. The chain employs TRBV3-1 and TRBJ2-2; TRBD1 agrees at 9 bases. Germline CDR1 LGHDT, CDR2 YNNKEL (reference sequence). The CDR3 length is 16 residues. V shed 4 bases, J shed 4 bases, and the junction held 7 bases outside the gene matches. The CDR3 DNA follows: TGTGCCAGCAGCCCAAACCGACAGGGGGTCACCGGGGAGCTGTTTTTT. It yields the protein CASSPNRQGVTGELFF.

The rearrangement uses TRBV12-3 or TRBV12-4 and TRBJ2-7, with a tentative D call TRBD2 (6 bases). Trimming removed 3 bases from V and 2 bases from J, with 20 bases in between. CDR3 length equals 17 residues. CDR3 sequence: CASSFRLAGRITYEQYF. The CDR3, as DNA: TGTGCCAGCAGTTTTCGGCTAGCAGGGAGGATTACCTACGAGCAGTACTTC.